The 28 T cell receptor beta chains below come from one sample, sequenced in a study of T cells in Graves' hyperthyroidism and ophthalmopathy. The TCR beta CDR3 regions underwent amplification using RNA transcripts as the source. RT-PCR in the first round (using the HTBI primer set) targeted the TCR CDR3. TCRdb analysed the multiplex PCR reads with MiXCR anew, one entry per CDR3 protein. Of a few hundred thousand distinct CDR3 sequences in the sample, approximately 15% were seen once. Specimen: blood. The receptors derive from a woman aged 18-29 years with Graves' hyperthyroidism that later progressed to Graves' ophthalmopathy.

Only a few counts were recorded for this clonotype. The rearrangement joins TRBV6-1 to TRBJ2-7, with 11 bases aligning to TRBD2. The germline gives CDR1 MNHNS, CDR2 SASEGT. With 11 bases clipped from V and 6 bases from J, the junction kept 15 bases outside the gene matches. This CDR3 has 15 amino acids. CDR3 in DNA: TGTGCCTGCATGGGGATAGCGGGAGGGCCCCGCGAGCAGTACTTC. It codes for CACMGIAGGPREQYF.

Here the CDR3 reads CATSESGTGAAGELFF. CDR3 bases: TGTGCCACCAGTGAGTCCGGGACAGGGGCAGCCGGGGAGCTGTTTTTT. The rearrangement uses TRBV24-1 and TRBJ2-2, with TRBD1 matching over 10 bases. This CDR3 is 16 amino acids long. Germline CDR1 and CDR2: KGHDR and SFDVKD. The V gene end was trimmed by 4 bases and the J gene end by 6 bases; junction bases not matched to a gene: 7.

This clonotype was picked up many times. The rearrangement joins TRBV30 to TRBJ2-7; 9 nucleotides match TRBD1. Germline CDR1 is GTSNPN and CDR2 is SVGIG (reference sequence). The CDR3 is 14 residues long. V lost 4 bases to trimming and J lost 1 base; unmatched junction nucleotides: 5. The CDR3 here is CAWTTGTGSYEQYF. As DNA, the CDR3 is TGTGCCTGGACCACCGGGACAGGGTCCTACGAGCAGTACTTC.

This chain joins TRBV4-2 and TRBJ2-7; no firm D call. The J call is doubtful: the DNA matches TRBJ2-1 better. CDR1 and CDR2 (germline): LGHNA, YNFKEQ. CDR3 length: 12 amino acids. The CDR3 DNA reads as TGTGCCAGCAGCCACCCGGATTACGAGCAGTTCTTC. Amino acids: CASSHPDYEQFF.

V and J are TRBV5-6 and TRBJ1-6; D not certain. In germline, CDR1 is SGHDT, CDR2 YYEEEE. The length of the CDR3 is 17 residues. V was cut by 3 bases and J by 5 bases, with 18 bases left in between. The chain's CDR3 is CASSSRRRIENNSPLHF. As DNA, the CDR3 is TGTGCCAGCAGCTCACGTCGCAGGATAGAGAATAATTCACCCCTCCACTTT.

This clonotype was seen at least ten times. The chain uses TRBV12-3 or TRBV12-4 and TRBJ2-3; 9 bases fit TRBD1. The CDR3 totals 11 residues. With V trimmed by 6 bases and J by 10 bases, 2 bases remained unmatched. The CDR3 sequence: CASRTGGAQYF. In nucleotides, the CDR3 is TGTGCCAGCAGGACAGGGGGGGCGCAGTATTTT.

Many counts were recorded for this clonotype. The chain couples TRBV28 to TRBJ2-1; a possible D gene is TRBD1 (6 bases). Germline CDR1 is MDHEN and CDR2 is SYDVKM. Trimming removed 2 bases at V and 3 bases at J, with 17 bases between. This CDR3 has 17 residues. Written as DNA, the CDR3 is TGTGCCAGCAGTTTAGGGGGCCAGTGGGAGAGCTACAATGAGCAGTTCTTC. Its protein is CASSLGGQWESYNEQFF.

The gene calls are TRBV7-2 and TRBJ2-5; 9 nucleotides agree with TRBD2. Germline values: CDR1 SGHTA, CDR2 FQGNSA. With V trimmed by 7 bases and J by 2 bases, 14 bases remained unmatched. This CDR3 comprises 17 residues. The CDR3: CASTQGSSGRWQETQYF. CDR3 nucleotide sequence: TGTGCCAGCACCCAGGGGAGTAGCGGGAGATGGCAAGAGACCCAGTACTTC. The entire variable domain, with the rest obtained from reference TRBV7-2 and TRBJ2-5, is as follows: GAGVSQSPSNKVTEKGKDVELRCDPISGHTALYWYRQSLGQGLEFLIYFQGNSAPDKSGLPSDRFSAERTGGSVSTLTIQRTQQEDSAVYLCASTQGSSGRWQETQYFGPGTRLLVL.

This clonotype came up a few times. The chain employs TRBV5-6 and TRBJ1-5; 7 positions agree with TRBD1. V shed 0 bases and J 4 bases; nucleotides not matched to a gene: 7. The CDR3 totals 16 residues. Germline V lookup: CDR1 SGHDT, CDR2 YYEEEE. The CDR3 region is CASSLGQGVGNQPQHF. The DNA of the CDR3 is TGTGCCAGCAGCTTGGGTCAGGGGGTTGGAAATCAGCCCCAGCATTTT.

This sequence joins TRBV27 and TRBJ2-2, with D possibly TRBD2 on 7 matching bases. This CDR3 is built from 15 residues. V lost 3 bases and J lost 5, with 13 bases in between. In germline, CDR1 is MNHEY, CDR2 SMNVEV (reference sequence). The CDR3 region is CASSFYREGTGELFF. CDR3 in DNA: TGTGCCAGCAGTTTTTACAGGGAGGGGACCGGGGAGCTGTTTTTT.

Ten or more counts support this clonotype. The chain uses TRBV29-1 and TRBJ1-2; D might be TRBD1 (5 bases). Trimming cost V 8 bases and J 7 bases, with 20 bases left between them. The CDR3 extends over 13 amino acids. Germline CDR1 and CDR2: SQVTM and ANQGSEA. The DNA of the CDR3 is TGCAGCCCCCCGGGACGGGATTTGGGTGGCTACACCTTC. This encodes CSPPGRDLGGYTF.

This chain links TRBV20-1 with TRBJ2-7; 10 bases agree with TRBD2. The CDR3 totals 18 residues. Losses at the gene ends were 1 base for V and 1 base for J; bases not matched to a gene: 13. Germline CDR1 and CDR2: DFQATT and SNEGSKA (reference sequence). The DNA for the CDR3 is TGCAGTGCTAGAGTTTTTCCTAGCGGGAGAAAAGGGTCCTACGAGCAGTACTTC. Translating it yields CSARVFPSGRKGSYEQYF.

This clonotype came up many times. The junction does not match germline at one end; this may be a read error. This chain uses TRBV6-2 or TRBV6-3 with TRBJ2-3; TRBD1 agrees at 7 bases. The CDR3 contains 15 residues. Germline assignment: CDR1 MNHEY and CDR2 SVGEGT. CDR3 in amino acids: CASSYGDRSTDTQYF. CDR3 DNA sequence: TGTGCCAGCAGTTACGGGGACAGAAGCACAGATACACAGTATTTT.

With respect to this clonotype: A junction boundary mismatches the germline segment, possibly from a read error. The chain uses TRBV27 and TRBJ2-7; 13 bases are a match to TRBD2. The CDR3 loop spans 17 amino acids. Germline CDR1 reads MNHEY; CDR2 reads SMNVEV (reference sequence). The CDR3 region is CTSSLGLDRTSGSEQYF. In DNA, the CDR3 is TGTACCAGCAGTCTAGGCCTAGATCGGACTAGCGGGAGCGAGCAGTACTTC.

This clonotype was observed a single time. This may arise from a read error, as a much more abundant clone is one base away. The genes are TRBV20-1 and TRBJ1-1; the D is unclear. The CDR3 spans 11 residues. V gave up 7 bases and J gave up 1 base, with 7 bases separating them. Germline-derived CDR1 and CDR2 are DFQATT and SNEGSKA (reference sequence). The CDR3 sequence: CSGIPNTEAFF. CDR3 nucleotide sequence: TGCAGTGGGATCCCGAACACTGAAGCTTTCTTT.

This clonotype was seen at least ten times. J is TRBJ2-1 and V is TRBV10-3, with 10 bases lining up with TRBD2. Germline V gene lookup returns CDR1 ENHRY and CDR2 SYGVKD. V gave up 2 bases and J gave up 7 bases; unmatched junction bases: 5. The CDR3 runs 15 residues. The DNA of the CDR3 is TGTGCCATCAGTGAGACTAGCGGGATGGTAAATGAGCAGTTCTTC. Its protein is CAISETSGMVNEQFF.

DNA for the CDR3: TGTGCCAGCAGCACAGGGGGGGTGCTGAACACTGAAGCTTTCTTT. This codes for CASSTGGVLNTEAFF. The chain joins TRBV12-3 or TRBV12-4 to TRBJ1-1, with TRBD1 identical over 8 bases. The CDR3 runs 15 residues. V trimming: 6 bases; J trimming: 0 bases; junction bases outside the gene matches: 6.

The chain is built from TRBV14 and TRBJ2-7, with 9 bases aligning to TRBD2. Trimming at V came to 2 bases and at J to 4 bases, leaving 3 bases not matched to a gene. In germline, CDR1 is SGHDN, CDR2 FVKESK. This CDR3 region has 14 residues. The CDR3 here is CASSQLAGTYEQYF. CDR3 in DNA: TGTGCCAGCAGCCAACTAGCGGGAACATACGAGCAGTACTTC. The whole variable domain, remainder taken from reference TRBV14 and TRBJ2-7, is EAGVTQFPSHSVIEKGQTVTLRCDPISGHDNLYWYRRVMGKEIKFLLHFVKESKQDESGMPNNRFLAERTGGTYSTLKVQPAELEDSGVYFCASSQLAGTYEQYFGPGTRLTVT.

J is TRBJ1-3 and V is TRBV7-2; the D gene is possibly TRBD1 (5 bases). From germline, CDR1 is SGHTA and CDR2 FQGNSA. Trimming stripped 2 bases from V and 4 bases from J, with 12 bases between. The CDR3 has 15 amino acids. CDR3 bases: TGTGCCAGCAGCTTATCCGCAGGGTTCGGAAACACCATATATTTT. Translated: CASSLSAGFGNTIYF.

This clonotype has just a few counts. The chain links TRBV30 to TRBJ2-7; 8 nucleotides line up with TRBD2. Trimming cost V 5 bases and J 5 bases; bases outside gene matches: 8. The CDR3 is 13 residues long. Looked up from germline, CDR1 is GTSNPN and CDR2 is SVGIG (reference sequence). This chain's CDR3 is CAWSTGGFDEQYF. Written as DNA, the CDR3 is TGTGCCTGGTCCACGGGGGGGTTCGACGAGCAGTACTTC.

There are many counts of this clonotype. The chain uses TRBV20-1 and TRBJ2-1; the D call may be TRBD1 or TRBD2 (5 bases each). Trimming left V 3 bases short and J 3 bases short, with 21 bases between. This CDR3 spans 17 amino acids. CDR1 is DFQATT, CDR2 SNEGSKA, per germline (reference sequence). CDR3 sequence reads: CSASPPGTPGGYNEQFF. The CDR3 nucleotides read TGCAGTGCTAGCCCTCCCGGGACCCCAGGCGGCTACAATGAGCAGTTCTTC.

In this sample, this clonotype turned up a few times. The chain recombines TRBV18 with TRBJ1-6; possibly TRBD1 for D (6 bases). CDR3 size: 15 residues. Germline V gene lookup returns CDR1 KGHSH and CDR2 LQKENI. Deletions cut 6 bases from V and 7 bases from J, with 16 bases between. The CDR3 here is CASSPSRGANSPLHF. CDR3 DNA sequence: TGTGCCAGCTCCCCCAGCCGGGGGGCCAATTCACCCCTCCACTTT.

V usage is TRBV30 and J usage is TRBJ1-2; D gene ambiguous. The CDR3 consists of 13 residues. The V gene's germline CDR1 is GTSNPN and CDR2 SVGIG (reference sequence). Trimming shortened V by 0 bases and J by 4 bases, and 9 bases separated the two germline ends. The CDR3 coding sequence is TGTGCCTGGAGTGTACTTGGATCCTATGGCTACACCTTC. Encoded protein: CAWSVLGSYGYTF.

This clonotype appeared many times. CDR3 sequence (DNA): TGTGCCAGCAGCTTAGCGCAGGGGGCTTTTGGCTACACCTTC. Encoded protein: CASSLAQGAFGYTF. This chain links TRBV7-2 with TRBJ1-2, with TRBD1 matching over 8 bases. The CDR3 totals 14 residues. Germline loops: CDR1 SGHTA, CDR2 FQGNSA. The V and J ends lost 0 bases and 7 bases, in that order; junction bases with no gene match: 4.

In its sample, this clonotype was seen many times. The chain couples TRBV28 to TRBJ1-5; D is possibly TRBD1 (6 bases). This CDR3 comprises 15 residues. Looked up from germline, CDR1 is MDHEN and CDR2 is SYDVKM. Deletions cut 3 bases from V and 7 bases from J, with 16 bases between. CDR3 amino acids: CASSFGGGPRQPQHF. The CDR3 DNA follows: TGTGCCAGCAGTTTTGGGGGCGGACCGCGACAGCCCCAGCATTTT.

This clonotype was observed many times. This rearrangement joins TRBV13 to TRBJ1-1, with D hard to call. This CDR3 has 14 residues. The germline V gene has CDR1 PRHDT and CDR2 FYEKMQ (reference sequence). With 5 bases removed from V and 6 bases from J, the gap between germline ends came to 16 bases. CDR3 residues: CASSPGPTEPEAFF. In DNA form, the CDR3 reads TGTGCCAGCAGCCCCGGACCTACTGAACCTGAAGCTTTCTTT.

This clonotype was observed at least ten times. The chain uses TRBV28 and TRBJ2-6; D is unresolved. Looked up from germline, CDR1 is MDHEN and CDR2 is SYDVKM. The length of the CDR3 is 15 residues. V lost 3 bases, J lost 0 bases, and 6 bases lay in between. CDR3 bases: TGTGCCAGCAGTTTCCAAGGCTCTGGGGCCAACGTCCTGACTTTC. This gives the protein CASSFQGSGANVLTF. Complete variable domain (other parts from reference TRBV28 and TRBJ2-6): DVKVTQSSRYLVKRTGEKVFLECVQDMDHENMFWYRQDPGLGLRLIYFSYDVKMKEKGDIPEGYSVSREKKERFSLILESASTNQTSMYLCASSFQGSGANVLTFGAGSRLTVL.

Many counts were recorded for this clonotype. The rearrangement links TRBV3-1 to TRBJ1-5; D is uncertain. There are 15 residues in the CDR3. V lost 1 base and J lost 3, with 10 bases in between. Germline CDR1 reads LGHDT; CDR2 reads YNNKEL (reference sequence). CDR3 protein: CASSQGDTNNQPQHF. The CDR3 bases are TGTGCCAGCAGCCAAGGCGACACGAACAATCAGCCCCAGCATTTT.